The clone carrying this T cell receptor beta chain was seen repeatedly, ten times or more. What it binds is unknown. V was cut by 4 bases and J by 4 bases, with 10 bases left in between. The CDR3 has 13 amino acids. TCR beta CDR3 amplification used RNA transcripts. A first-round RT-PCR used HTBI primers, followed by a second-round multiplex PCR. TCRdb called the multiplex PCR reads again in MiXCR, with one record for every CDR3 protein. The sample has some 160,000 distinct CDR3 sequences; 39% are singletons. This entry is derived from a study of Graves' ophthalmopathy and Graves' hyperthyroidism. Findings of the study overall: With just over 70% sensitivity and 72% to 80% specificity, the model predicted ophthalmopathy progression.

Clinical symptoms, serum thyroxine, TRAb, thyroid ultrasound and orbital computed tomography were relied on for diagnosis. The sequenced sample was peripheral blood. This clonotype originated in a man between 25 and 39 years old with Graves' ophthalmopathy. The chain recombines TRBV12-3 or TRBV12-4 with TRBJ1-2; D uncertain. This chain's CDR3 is CASSSGPLYGYTF. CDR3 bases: TGTGCCAGCAGTTCCGGGCCCCTCTATGGCTACACCTTC.